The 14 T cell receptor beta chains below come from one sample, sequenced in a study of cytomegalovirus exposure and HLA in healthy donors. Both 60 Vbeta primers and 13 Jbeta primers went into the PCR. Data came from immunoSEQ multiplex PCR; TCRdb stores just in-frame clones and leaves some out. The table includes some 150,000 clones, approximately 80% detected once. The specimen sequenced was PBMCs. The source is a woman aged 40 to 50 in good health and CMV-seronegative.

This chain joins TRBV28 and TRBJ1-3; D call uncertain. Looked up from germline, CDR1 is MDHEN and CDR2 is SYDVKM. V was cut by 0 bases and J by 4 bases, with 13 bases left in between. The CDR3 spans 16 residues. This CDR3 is CASSLWPGPRGNTIYF. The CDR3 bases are TGTGCCAGCAGTTTATGGCCGGGTCCGCGGGGAAACACCATATATTTT. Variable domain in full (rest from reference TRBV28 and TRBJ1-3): DVKVTQSSRYLVKRTGEKVFLECVQDMDHENMFWYRQDPGLGLRLIYFSYDVKMKEKGDIPEGYSVSREKKERFSLILESASTNQTSMYLCASSLWPGPRGNTIYFGEGSWLTVV.

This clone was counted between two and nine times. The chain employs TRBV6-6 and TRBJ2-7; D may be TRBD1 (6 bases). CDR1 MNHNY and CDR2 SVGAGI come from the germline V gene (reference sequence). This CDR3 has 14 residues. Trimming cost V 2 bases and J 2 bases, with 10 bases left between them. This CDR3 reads CASSYRTAAYEQYF. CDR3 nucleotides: TGTGCCAGCAGTTACAGGACAGCAGCCTACGAGCAGTACTTC.

The CDR3 loop is CASWEDDYEQYF. The CDR3 coding sequence is TGTGCCAGTTGGGAGGACGACTACGAGCAGTACTTC. V gene TRBV6-5 combines with J gene TRBJ2-7; D possibly corresponds to TRBD2 (6 bases). The CDR3 has 12 residues. Trimming pared 9 bases from V and 3 bases from J, leaving 12 bases between. Germline CDR1 and CDR2: MNHEY and SVGAGI.

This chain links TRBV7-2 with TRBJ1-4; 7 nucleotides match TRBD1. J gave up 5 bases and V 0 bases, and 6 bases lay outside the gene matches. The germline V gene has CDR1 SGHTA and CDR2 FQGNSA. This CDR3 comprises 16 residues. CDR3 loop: CASSLARSGGNEKLFF. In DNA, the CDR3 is TGTGCCAGCAGCTTAGCGCGGTCAGGGGGAAATGAAAAACTGTTTTTT.

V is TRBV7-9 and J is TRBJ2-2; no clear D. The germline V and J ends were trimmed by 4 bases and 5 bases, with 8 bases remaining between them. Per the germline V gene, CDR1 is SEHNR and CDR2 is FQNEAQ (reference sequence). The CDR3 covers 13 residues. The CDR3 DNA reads TGTGCCAGCAGCTCCCTATGGACCGGGGAGCTGTTTTTT. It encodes CASSSLWTGELFF.

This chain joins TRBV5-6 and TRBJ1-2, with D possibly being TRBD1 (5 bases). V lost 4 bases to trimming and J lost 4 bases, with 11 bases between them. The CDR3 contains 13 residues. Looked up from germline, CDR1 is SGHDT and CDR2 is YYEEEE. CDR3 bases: TGTGCCAGCAGCAGGGACGGGGGCTATGGCTACACCTTC. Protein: CASSRDGGYGYTF.

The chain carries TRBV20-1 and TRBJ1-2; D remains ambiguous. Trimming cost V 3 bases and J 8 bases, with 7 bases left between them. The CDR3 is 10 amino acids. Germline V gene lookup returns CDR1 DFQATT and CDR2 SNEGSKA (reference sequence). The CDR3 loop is CSASREGYTF. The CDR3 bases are TGCAGTGCTAGCCGGGAAGGCTACACCTTC.

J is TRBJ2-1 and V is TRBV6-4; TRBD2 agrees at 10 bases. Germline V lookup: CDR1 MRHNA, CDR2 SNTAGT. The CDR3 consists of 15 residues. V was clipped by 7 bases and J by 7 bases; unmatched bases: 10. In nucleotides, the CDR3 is TGTGCCAGCACTGGTCTAGCGGGAGTATATAATGAGCAGTTCTTC. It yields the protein CASTGLAGVYNEQFF.

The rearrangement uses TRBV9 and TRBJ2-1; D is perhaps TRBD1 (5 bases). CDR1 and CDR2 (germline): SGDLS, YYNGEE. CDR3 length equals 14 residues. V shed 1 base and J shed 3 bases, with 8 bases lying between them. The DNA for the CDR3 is TGTGCCAGCAGCGTATCAGGGTTCTACAATGAGCAGTTCTTC. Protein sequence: CASSVSGFYNEQFF.

CDR3 bases: TGTGCCAGTACGCGGGAGCGGGAGCTGTTTTTT. It is translated as CASTRERELFF. J is TRBJ2-2 and V is TRBV19; 7 positions agree with TRBD2. Per the germline V gene, CDR1 is LNHDA and CDR2 is SQIVND (reference sequence). The CDR3 runs to 11 residues. The trim removed 7 bases at V and 9 bases at J, leaving 2 bases unmatched.

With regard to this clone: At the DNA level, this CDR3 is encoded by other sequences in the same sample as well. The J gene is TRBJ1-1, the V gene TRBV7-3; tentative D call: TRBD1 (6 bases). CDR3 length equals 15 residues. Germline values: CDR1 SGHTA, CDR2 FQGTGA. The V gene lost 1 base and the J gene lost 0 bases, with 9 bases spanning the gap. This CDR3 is CASSLNRVVNTEAFF. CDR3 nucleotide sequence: TGTGCCAGCAGCTTAAACAGGGTAGTGAACACTGAAGCTTTCTTT.

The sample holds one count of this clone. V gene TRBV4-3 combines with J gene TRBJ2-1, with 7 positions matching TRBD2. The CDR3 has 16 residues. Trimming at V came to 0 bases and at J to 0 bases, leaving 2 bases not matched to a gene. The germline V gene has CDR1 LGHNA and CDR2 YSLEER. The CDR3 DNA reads TGCGCCAGCAGCCAAGAAGCGGGGAGCTCCTACAATGAGCAGTTCTTC. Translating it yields CASSQEAGSSYNEQFF.

This CDR3 reads CASSLTGATEAFF. In nucleotides, the CDR3 is TGTGCCAGCAGCTTGACAGGGGCCACTGAAGCTTTCTTT. This chain connects TRBV7-3 to TRBJ1-1; 8 bases agree with TRBD1. The germline V gene encodes CDR1 SGHTA and CDR2 FQGTGA. Losses at the gene ends were 3 bases for V and 4 bases for J; bases not matched to a gene: 1. The CDR3 is 13 residues long.

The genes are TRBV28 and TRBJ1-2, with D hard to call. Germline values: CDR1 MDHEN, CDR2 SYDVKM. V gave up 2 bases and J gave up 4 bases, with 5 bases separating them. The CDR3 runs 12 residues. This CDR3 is CASSLASYGYTF. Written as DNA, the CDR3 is TGTGCCAGCAGTTTAGCGTCCTATGGCTACACCTTC.